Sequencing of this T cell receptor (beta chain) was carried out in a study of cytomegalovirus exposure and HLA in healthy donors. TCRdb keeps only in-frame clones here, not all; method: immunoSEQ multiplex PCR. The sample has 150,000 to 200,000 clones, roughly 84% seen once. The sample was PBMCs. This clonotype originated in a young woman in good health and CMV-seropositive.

The CDR3 region is CASRPGTGRYEQYF. The CDR3, as DNA: TGTGCCAGCAGACCCGGGACAGGGCGATACGAGCAGTACTTC. The rearrangement links TRBV6-1 to TRBJ2-7; 9 bases align to TRBD1. The V segment lost 6 bases and the J segment 4 bases; nucleotides outside the gene matches: 7. CDR1 is MNHNS and CDR2 is SASEGT in the germline V gene. This CDR3 has 14 amino acids.